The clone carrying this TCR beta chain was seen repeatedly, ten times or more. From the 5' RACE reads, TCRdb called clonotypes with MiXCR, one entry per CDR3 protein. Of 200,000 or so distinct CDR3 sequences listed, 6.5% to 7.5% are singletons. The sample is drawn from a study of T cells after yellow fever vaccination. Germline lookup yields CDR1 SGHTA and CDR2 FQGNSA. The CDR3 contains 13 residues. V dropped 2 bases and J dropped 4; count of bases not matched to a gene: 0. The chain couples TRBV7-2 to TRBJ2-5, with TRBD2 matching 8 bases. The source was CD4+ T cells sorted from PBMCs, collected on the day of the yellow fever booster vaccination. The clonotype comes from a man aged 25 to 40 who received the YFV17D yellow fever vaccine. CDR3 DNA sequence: TGTGCCAGCAGCTTACTAGCGGGAGAGACCCAGTACTTC. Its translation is CASSLLAGETQYF.